This T cell receptor beta chain was found in a study of cytomegalovirus exposure and HLA in healthy donors. This clone occurred once. Trimming removed 3 bases at V and 6 bases at J, with 9 bases between. The germline V gene encodes CDR1 SGHRS and CDR2 YFSETQ. The CDR3 runs to 13 residues. Vbeta (60) and Jbeta (13) primers were used in the PCR. The data were produced by immunoSEQ multiplex PCR, yet TCRdb's version contains in-frame clones alone and is incomplete. This sample yields 200,000 to 250,000 clones, of which around nine tenths are seen a single time; over 0.95% belongs to the top ten. The sample was PBMCs. The rearrangement uses TRBV5-1 and TRBJ2-2; unclear D gene. The receptor was derived from a woman between 18 and 29 years old in good health and CMV-seronegative. For the CDR3, the DNA is TGCGCCAGCAGCTGGGCCGGCTCCGGGGAGCTGTTTTTT. It translates to CASSWAGSGELFF. The whole variable domain, remainder taken from reference TRBV5-1 and TRBJ2-2, is KAGVTQTPRYLIKTRGQQVTLSCSPISGHRSVSWYQQTPGQGLQFLFEYFSETQRNKGNFPGRFSGRQFSNSRSEMNVSTLELGDSALYLCASSWAGSGELFFGEGSRLTVL.